The 17 T cell receptor beta chains listed next were all sequenced from one sample in a study of control samples from healthy donors and cancer patients (TCRdb year 2020). Receptor amplification or capture employed the immunoSEQ multiplex PCR assay. As stored in TCRdb, this immuneACCESS dataset retains in-frame rearrangements with V and J assigned. A fraction of the clones does not appear; measured against another copy, unresolved V genes explain less than half of the discrepancy, and the remainder lacks a known reason. Within this sample are around 200,000 clones, with around 93% of them counted one time only. The biggest ten clones account for about 1.5% of the sample. Sequencing was done on a sample of blood. Every receptor here comes from a man aged 18 to 29 in good health.

The chain recombines TRBV2 with TRBJ2-1; 7 bases agree with TRBD2. Per germline, CDR1 SNHLY and CDR2 FYNNEI. This CDR3 contains 14 residues. The ends lost 7 bases at V and 8 bases at J; junction bases unmatched: 11. This CDR3 reads CASTEGGAWDEQFF. The CDR3 nucleotides read TGTGCCAGCACCGAGGGAGGGGCTTGGGATGAGCAGTTCTTC. The entire variable domain, with the rest obtained from reference TRBV2 and TRBJ2-1, is as follows: EPEVTQTPSHQVTQMGQEVILRCVPISNHLYFYWYRQILGQKVEFLVSFYNNEISEKSEIFDDQFSVERPDGSNFTLKIRSTKLEDSAMYFCASTEGGAWDEQFFGPGTRLTVL.

The chain combines TRBV6-1 with TRBJ1-2; no reliable D call. The CDR3 consists of 15 residues. Between the trimmed V and J ends, which lost 3 bases and 6 bases, there was a span of 17 bases. From germline, CDR1 is MNHNS and CDR2 SASEGT. The CDR3 sequence is CASSDAPGRVDGYTF. CDR3 DNA: TGTGCCAGCAGTGATGCCCCCGGGAGGGTCGATGGCTACACCTTC.

CDR3 in amino acids: CASSLSSGWAGQASSYEQYF. CDR3 in DNA: TGTGCCAGCAGTTTGTCCAGTGGGTGGGCTGGACAGGCTAGCTCCTACGAGCAGTACTTC. The chain carries TRBV28 and TRBJ2-7, with 7 bases lining up with TRBD1. J lost 0 bases, V lost 3 bases, and 20 bases had no gene match. This CDR3 has 20 amino acids. Germline assignment: CDR1 MDHEN and CDR2 SYDVKM.

The chain combines TRBV7-2 with TRBJ2-5; 13 bases match TRBD2. CDR1 is SGHTA and CDR2 is FQGNSA in the germline V gene. The CDR3 is 15 residues long. The ends lost 5 bases at V and 9 bases at J; junction bases unmatched: 9. Here the CDR3 reads CASSRMGTSGVSQYF. DNA of the CDR3: TGTGCCAGCAGCCGGATGGGGACTAGCGGGGTATCCCAGTACTTC. The full variable domain, completed using reference TRBV7-2 and TRBJ2-5, is GAGVSQSPSNKVTEKGKDVELRCDPISGHTALYWYRQSLGQGLEFLIYFQGNSAPDKSGLPSDRFSAERTGGSVSTLTIQRTQQEDSAVYLCASSRMGTSGVSQYFGPGTRLLVL.

J is TRBJ1-3 and V is TRBV12-5; 9 nucleotides align to TRBD1. The CDR3 consists of 19 residues. V lost 5 bases, J lost 1 base, and 15 bases stayed unmatched. The germline V gene encodes CDR1 LGHNT and CDR2 FRNRAP. The CDR3 is CASGNSPGTGSESGNTIYF. Written as DNA, the CDR3 is TGTGCTAGTGGTAATTCTCCCGGGACAGGGTCTGAATCTGGAAACACCATATATTTT.

This chain connects TRBV5-1 to TRBJ2-1, with 8 nucleotides matching TRBD1. V trimming: 2 bases; J trimming: 10 bases; junction bases outside the gene matches: 8. This CDR3 spans 14 amino acids. In germline, CDR1 is SGHRS, CDR2 YFSETQ. CDR3 nucleotide sequence: TGCGCCAGCAGCTTCCCGACAGGGGCTAGGGAGCAGTTCTTC. Its protein is CASSFPTGAREQFF.

The chain links TRBV7-9 to TRBJ1-2; 7 bases match TRBD1. The V gene's germline CDR1 is SEHNR and CDR2 FQNEAQ (reference sequence). Unmatched junction bases numbered 8, after V lost 5 bases and J lost 2 bases. CDR3 length: 15 amino acids. CDR3 in DNA: TGTGCCAGCAGCAAGGCGGAGGGGGCAAACTATGGCTACACCTTC. Encoded protein: CASSKAEGANYGYTF.

V is TRBV6-5 and J is TRBJ2-3, with 12 bases fitting TRBD2. Germline-derived CDR1 and CDR2 are MNHEY and SVGAGI. Trimming removed 4 bases from V and 4 bases from J; junction bases left unmatched: 3. The CDR3 extends over 15 amino acids. The CDR3, as DNA: TGTGCCAGCAGTTTGACTAGCGGGGGACCAGATACGCAGTATTTT. Its protein is CASSLTSGGPDTQYF.

As for this clone: Other DNA sequences in the same sample also yield this CDR3. The genes are TRBV6-5 and TRBJ1-3; D not certain. Trimming left V 5 bases short and J 1 base short, with 9 bases between. The CDR3 runs 14 residues. Germline V lookup: CDR1 MNHEY, CDR2 SVGAGI. The CDR3 DNA sequence: TGTGCCAGCAGTCAAACACGGTCTGGAAACACCATATATTTT. Translating it yields CASSQTRSGNTIYF.

This chain joins TRBV12-3 or TRBV12-4 and TRBJ1-1, with TRBD1 as a possible D gene (6 bases). The CDR3 is 13 amino acids. V was cut by 6 bases and J by 6 bases, with 14 bases left in between. The CDR3 here is CASRPRGEPEAFF. CDR3 nucleotides: TGTGCCAGCAGGCCTAGGGGGGAACCTGAAGCTTTCTTT.

The J gene is TRBJ2-3, the V gene TRBV30; D unclear. Germline CDR1 is GTSNPN and CDR2 is SVGIG (reference sequence). Trimming removed 5 bases at V and 7 bases at J, with 10 bases between. CDR3 length: 11 amino acids. The chain's CDR3 is CAWLYGNTQYF. The CDR3 nucleotides are TGTGCCTGGTTATATGGGAATACGCAGTATTTT.

J is TRBJ2-1 and V is TRBV5-4; TRBD2 might be the D (6 bases). There are 13 residues in the CDR3. Germline V gene data show CDR1 as SGHNT and CDR2 as YYREEE (reference sequence). V was clipped by 0 bases and J by 8 bases, with 9 bases between them. CDR3 residues: CASSLVASDEQFF. The DNA of the CDR3 is TGTGCCAGCAGCTTGGTGGCTAGCGATGAGCAGTTCTTC.

The chain carries TRBV2 and TRBJ1-5; TRBD1 is a possible D gene (6 bases). CDR3 length equals 12 residues. V lost 7 bases and J lost 7, with 11 bases in between. CDR1 and CDR2 (germline): SNHLY, FYNNEI. CDR3: CASKGEGQPQHF. The CDR3 DNA reads TGTGCCAGCAAGGGGGAAGGGCAGCCCCAGCATTTT.

This CDR3 is CAWSLGTGTYDQPQHF. In DNA, the CDR3 is TGTGCCTGGAGTTTAGGGACAGGGACTTATGATCAGCCCCAGCATTTT. J is TRBJ1-5 and V is TRBV30; 9 positions match TRBD1. The V segment lost 2 bases and the J segment 5 bases; nucleotides outside the gene matches: 10. Germline CDR1 is GTSNPN and CDR2 is SVGIG (reference sequence). CDR3 length: 16 residues.

The V gene is TRBV30, the J gene TRBJ2-7; 9 nucleotides match TRBD1. CDR3 length equals 14 residues. Germline CDR1 GTSNPN, CDR2 SVGIG (reference sequence). V was clipped by 3 bases and J by 5 bases; unmatched bases: 8. The CDR3 reads CAWSPGTGSHEQYF. In nucleotides, the CDR3 is TGTGCCTGGAGCCCCGGGACAGGGTCTCACGAGCAGTACTTC.

This chain uses TRBV29-1 with TRBJ1-1; 7 bases are a match to TRBD1. CDR3 size: 13 residues. Per the germline V gene, CDR1 is SQVTM and CDR2 is ANQGSEA. After removal of 5 bases from V and 1 base from J, the junction contained 4 bases not matched to a gene. The CDR3 spells CSVLRGRNTEAFF. The CDR3, as DNA: TGCAGCGTTCTTAGGGGGCGGAACACTGAAGCTTTCTTT. Together with reference TRBV29-1 and TRBJ1-1, the CDR3 gives the full variable domain: SAVISQKPSRDICQRGTSLTIQCQVDSQVTMMFWYRQQPGQSLTLIATANQGSEATYESGFVIDKFPISRPNLTFSTLTVSNMSPEDSSIYLCSVLRGRNTEAFFGQGTRLTVV.

The chain links TRBV3-1 (or the pseudogene TRBV3-2) to TRBJ1-2, with unresolved D. Germline lookup yields CDR1 LGHDT and CDR2 YNNKEL (reference sequence). The CDR3 has 13 amino acids. Trimming shortened V by 4 bases and J by 7 bases, and 13 bases separated the two germline ends. The CDR3, as DNA: TGTGCCAGCAGCCTCTCAAGACAAACTGGCTACACCTTC. This sequence encodes CASSLSRQTGYTF.